This is a list of T cell receptor beta chains from one sample in a study of T cells in Graves' hyperthyroidism and ophthalmopathy. One entry per CDR3 protein, called by TCRdb with MiXCR from the multiplex PCR reads. The sample lists 300,000 to 450,000 distinct CDR3 sequences; 25% were seen once. Material: blood. These receptors originate from a man aged 50-59 years with Graves' hyperthyroidism. Each CDR3 is given with its conserved first and last residue. The order of the fields is clone size, D gene, J gene, V gene, CDR3 protein, CDR3 DNA. A D gene is named only where the DNA matches it firmly. Clone size is shown for a subset of rows, as once, few, many or a class of expanded clone.

>few|.|TRBJ2-7|TRBV29-1
CSVGATYEQYF
TGCAGCGTGGGGGCGACCTACGAGCAGTACTTC
>many|TRBD2|TRBJ2-3|TRBV6-2/TRBV6-3
CASSYTAGSSDTQYF
TGTGCCAGCAGTTACACAGCGGGAAGTTCAGATACGCAGTATTTT
>many|TRBD2|TRBJ2-3|TRBV28
CASSFLGTSGTFTDTQYF
TGTGCCAGCAGTTTTTTAGGGACTAGCGGGACCTTCACAGATACGCAGTATTTT
>few|.|TRBJ1-1|TRBV19
CASSMRGARTEAFF
TGTGCCAGTAGTATGAGGGGGGCAAGAACTGAAGCTTTCTTT
>.|TRBD2|TRBJ2-2|TRBV28
CASRTSGSNSGELFF
TGTGCCAGCCGAACTAGCGGGAGCAATTCCGGGGAGCTGTTTTTT
>.|TRBD2|TRBJ2-1|TRBV20-1
CSARDPGLAGHEQFF
TGCAGTGCTAGAGATCCTGGACTAGCGGGACACGAGCAGTTCTTC
>.|.|TRBJ1-1|TRBV12-3/TRBV12-4
CASRQVAEAFF
TGTGCCAGCCGACAGGTCGCTGAAGCTTTCTTT
>.|.|TRBJ2-3|TRBV19
CASSIGGQFTDTQYF
TGTGCCAGTAGTATCGGGGGGCAATTCACAGATACGCAGTATTTT
>few|.|TRBJ1-3|TRBV6-1
CASRQQASGNTIYF
TGTGCCAGCAGACAACAGGCCTCTGGAAACACCATATATTTT
>.|.|TRBJ1-2|TRBV6-2/TRBV6-3
CASSTYNYGYTF
TGTGCCAGCAGTACGTACAACTATGGCTACACCTTC
>.|.|TRBJ2-2|TRBV9
CASSVVRDTGELFF
TGTGCCAGCAGCGTAGTAAGGGACACCGGGGAGCTGTTTTTT
>many|TRBD1|TRBJ1-2|TRBV6-5
CASSYSTGDGYTF
TGTGCCAGCAGTTACTCGACAGGGGACGGCTACACCTTC
>many|TRBD2|TRBJ2-5|TRBV7-2
CASSPQREGRYF
TGTGCCAGCAGCCCCCAGCGGGAGGGACGGTACTTC
>many|TRBD2|TRBJ2-1|TRBV10-2
CASSESSGSGYNEQFF
TGCGCCAGCAGTGAGTCGAGCGGGAGTGGATACAATGAGCAGTTCTTC
>few|TRBD1|TRBJ2-7|TRBV27
CASSATRDRGYEQYF
TGTGCCAGCAGTGCGACCCGGGACAGGGGCTACGAGCAGTACTTC
>many|TRBD2|TRBJ2-1|TRBV7-3
CASSPQAGMRNEQFF
TGTGCCAGCAGCCCCCAAGCGGGGATGAGGAATGAGCAGTTCTTC
>.|TRBD2|TRBJ2-1|TRBV5-6
CASSRPGLAGDDEQFF
TGTGCCAGCAGCCGACCGGGACTAGCGGGAGACGATGAGCAGTTCTTC
>.|TRBD1|TRBJ1-5|TRBV3-1
CASSHGTGGYQPQHF
TGTGCCAGCAGCCATGGAACAGGGGGCTATCAGCCCCAGCATTTT
>few|.|TRBJ2-2|TRBV12-3/TRBV12-4
CASSFGLLNTGELFF
TGTGCCAGCAGTTTTGGTCTCCTGAACACCGGGGAGCTGTTTTTT
>many|.|TRBJ1-1|TRBV28
CASTQGTGTAFF
TGTGCCAGCACCCAAGGGACTGGAACAGCTTTCTTT
>.|TRBD1|TRBJ1-4|TRBV18
CASSPKTRTGHEKLFF
TGTGCCAGCTCACCAAAAACCCGGACAGGGCATGAAAAACTGTTTTTT
>.|.|TRBJ2-7|TRBV28
CASSLLQGGGEQYF
TGTGCCAGCAGTTTATTGCAGGGAGGAGGCGAGCAGTACTTC
>many|.|TRBJ1-1|TRBV29-1
CSVNHVNTEAFF
TGCAGCGTTAACCACGTGAACACTGAAGCTTTCTTT
>many|.|TRBJ2-7|TRBV3-1
CASSQTHQGGGEQYF
TGTGCCAGCAGCCAAACCCACCAGGGTGGGGGGGAGCAGTACTTC
>.|TRBD1|TRBJ2-2|TRBV5-1
CASSGTGGWNTGELFF
TGCGCCAGCAGCGGGACAGGGGGCTGGAACACCGGGGAGCTGTTTTTT
>.|.|TRBJ1-1|TRBV9
CASSPHSGAPTTEAFF
TGTGCCAGCAGCCCACATTCGGGAGCTCCGACCACTGAAGCTTTCTTT
>few|TRBD1|TRBJ2-7|TRBV9
CASSAPRDRVSSYEQYF
TGTGCCAGCAGCGCCCCCCGGGACAGGGTGAGCTCCTACGAGCAGTACTTC
>few|.|TRBJ2-5|TRBV12-5
CASGLVWGQETQYF
TGTGCTAGTGGTTTGGTATGGGGACAAGAGACCCAGTACTTC
>few|TRBD2|TRBJ2-2|TRBV19
CASRPGTSGTGELFF
TGTGCCAGTCGCCCCGGGACTAGCGGCACCGGGGAGCTGTTTTTT
>few|TRBD2|TRBJ2-7|TRBV7-9
CASDQGGAYEQYF
TGTGCCAGCGATCAGGGAGGGGCCTACGAGCAGTACTTC
>.|TRBD2|TRBJ2-7|TRBV5-1
CASSEQGLAGNYEQYF
TGCGCCAGCAGCGAACAGGGACTAGCGGGGAATTACGAGCAGTACTTC
>.|.|TRBJ2-5|TRBV30
CACFGSGTQYF
TGTGCCTGCTTCGGATCCGGGACCCAGTACTTC
>few|TRBD2|TRBJ2-1|TRBV18
CASSPLREGRNEQFF
TGTGCCAGCTCACCATTGCGGGAGGGCCGGAATGAGCAGTTCTTC
>.|TRBD2|TRBJ2-1|TRBV7-2
CASSQFGTSGYEQFF
TGTGCCAGCAGCCAATTCGGGACTAGCGGATATGAGCAGTTCTTC
>.|.|TRBJ1-4|TRBV4-1
CASSQITGRGEKLFF
TGCGCCAGCAGCCAGATTACAGGGAGAGGTGAAAAACTGTTTTTT
>.|.|TRBJ1-5|TRBV18
CASSPLRGGDQPQHF
TGTGCCAGCTCACCCTTGAGGGGTGGGGATCAGCCCCAGCATTTT
>few|.|TRBJ2-2|TRBV7-3
CASSLLSESGELFF
TGTGCCAGCAGCTTACTTTCAGAATCCGGGGAGCTGTTTTTT
>.|.|TRBJ1-2|TRBV12-3/TRBV12-4
CASSQTRYGYTF
TGTGCCAGCAGTCAAACGCGTTATGGCTACACCTTC
>few|.|TRBJ2-2|TRBV12-3/TRBV12-4
CASSFPVPGELFF
TGTGCCAGCAGTTTCCCGGTCCCCGGGGAGCTGTTTTTT
>few|TRBD2|TRBJ2-5|TRBV2
CASSEVGGRQETQYF
TGTGCCAGCAGTGAGGTGGGAGGGCGTCAAGAGACCCAGTACTTC
>few|.|TRBJ2-3|TRBV11-1
CASGRFTDTQYF
TGTGCCAGCGGAAGGTTCACAGATACGCAGTATTTT
>.|TRBD1|TRBJ1-5|TRBV27
CASQGAGNQPQHF
TGTGCCAGTCAGGGGGCGGGCAATCAGCCCCAGCATTTT
>few|.|TRBJ2-1|TRBV5-1
CASSLAWQRTYNEQFF
TGCGCCAGCAGCTTGGCCTGGCAGCGAACCTACAATGAGCAGTTCTTC
>.|.|TRBJ1-5|TRBV20-1
CSAQSGEPQHF
TGCAGTGCTCAATCTGGGGAGCCCCAGCATTTT
>many|TRBD1|TRBJ2-1|TRBV11-3
CASSLGQGMYDEQFF
TGTGCCAGCAGCTTAGGACAGGGAATGTACGATGAGCAGTTCTTC